Below, 21 T cell receptor beta chains from the same sample are listed, as sequenced in a study of CD8 T cells in ankylosing spondylitis. TCRdb called the 5' RACE reads again in MiXCR, with one record for every CDR3 protein. The sample lists a few hundred thousand distinct CDR3 sequences, over 9.5% occurring once. Sequencing was performed on blood, either unsorted or a sorted T cell fraction (not recorded which). The source of these receptors is a male donor with ankylosing spondylitis or in good health (not recorded which).

Comment on this clonotype: The conserved phenylalanine or tryptophan normally closing the CDR3 is absent here, so this likely arose from a read error. This sequence joins TRBV5-1 and TRBJ1-1; D perhaps matches TRBD1 (5 bases). Germline V gene data show CDR1 as SGHRS and CDR2 as YFSETQ. The CDR3 sequence is 15 residues long. V was cut by 4 bases and J by 4 bases, with 17 bases left in between. CDR3 bases: TGCGCCAGCAGCGAAGATGGGAGGGGTGGCACTGAAGCTTTCGTT. The encoded protein is CASSEDGRGGTEAFV.

This clonotype was seen only a few times. The rearrangement joins TRBV28 to TRBJ1-1; D is ambiguous. V lost 2 bases and J 0 bases, leaving 10 bases between the germline ends. Germline values: CDR1 MDHEN, CDR2 SYDVKM. This CDR3 is built from 15 residues. The CDR3 sequence: CASSLLPTVNTEAFF. The CDR3 DNA reads TGTGCCAGCAGTTTACTTCCAACAGTGAACACTGAAGCTTTCTTT.

This chain joins TRBV5-1 and TRBJ2-1; a possible D gene is TRBD2 (6 bases). Germline V lookup: CDR1 SGHRS, CDR2 YFSETQ. This CDR3 comprises 15 residues. V lost 3 bases, J lost 3 bases, and 13 bases lay in between. The CDR3 nucleotides are TGCGCCAGCAGCTCCCAAGGCGGGGACTACAATGAGCAGTTCTTC. It is translated as CASSSQGGDYNEQFF.

This clonotype was picked up many times. The chain has TRBV5-3 and TRBJ2-6; TRBD1 or TRBD2 may be the D gene (5 bases each). TRBV5-3 belongs to the ORF category, with a function that is uncertain. Trimming stripped 10 bases from V and 2 bases from J, with 19 bases between. The CDR3 consists of 16 residues. The DNA of the CDR3 is TGTGCCTCCGGTTGGGCAGGGACGCCTGGGGCCAACGTCCTGACTTTC. Its translation is CASGWAGTPGANVLTF.

The gene calls are TRBV28 and TRBJ1-4; D unclear. The germline CDR1 and CDR2 sequences are MDHEN and SYDVKM. CDR3 length equals 16 residues. The V gene lost 4 bases and the J gene lost 0 bases, with 12 bases spanning the gap. CDR3 nucleotides: TGTGCCAGCAGTTCACTCGGACTGACAACTAATGAAAAACTGTTTTTT. Translated, it gives CASSSLGLTTNEKLFF.

This clonotype was seen repeatedly, ten times or more. This chain links TRBV19 with TRBJ2-4, with D hard to call. The length of the CDR3 is 13 residues. Trimming stripped 7 bases from V and 2 bases from J, with 9 bases between. Germline CDR1 and CDR2: LNHDA and SQIVND (reference sequence). As DNA, the CDR3 is TGTGCCAGTATTGACGGACCCAAAAACATTCAGTACTTC. The encoded protein is CASIDGPKNIQYF.

This clonotype was detected only a few times. The chain recombines TRBV25-1 with TRBJ1-1; 8 nucleotides line up with TRBD1. This CDR3 has 12 residues. Germline V gene lookup returns CDR1 MGHDK and CDR2 SYGVNS. With V trimmed by 8 bases and J by 4 bases, 3 bases remained unmatched. The CDR3 coding sequence is TGTGCCAGCGGACAGGGATTCACTGAAGCTTTCTTT. Amino acid sequence: CASGQGFTEAFF. The whole variable domain, filled in from reference TRBV25-1 and TRBJ1-1, reads EADIYQTPRYLVIGTGKKITLECSQTMGHDKMYWYQQDPGMELHLIHYSYGVNSTEKGDLSSESTVSRIRTEHFPLTLESARPSHTSQYLCASGQGFTEAFFGQGTRLTVV.

This clonotype was seen a few times. V gene TRBV12-3 or TRBV12-4 combines with J gene TRBJ1-3; D not certain. The CDR3 totals 15 residues. V was clipped by 3 bases and J by 3 bases, with 12 bases between them. The chain's CDR3 is CASSFAVENGNTIYF. The CDR3 nucleotides are TGTGCCAGCAGTTTCGCGGTCGAAAATGGAAACACCATATATTTT.

This clonotype has ten or more counts. The gene calls are TRBV7-2 and TRBJ2-5; no clear D gene. V gave up 6 bases and J gave up 5 bases, with 7 bases separating them. This CDR3 has 11 amino acids. CDR1 SGHTA and CDR2 FQGNSA come from the germline V gene. The CDR3, as DNA: TGTGCCAGCAGTTATGGCGAGACCCAGTACTTC. Translated, it gives CASSYGETQYF.

V is TRBV7-2 and J is TRBJ2-3; TRBD2 matches 8 bases. The CDR3 extends over 15 amino acids. Unmatched junction bases numbered 8, after V lost 8 bases and J lost 1 base. Germline values: CDR1 SGHTA, CDR2 FQGNSA. This CDR3 is CASAITSGRTDTQYF. In DNA form, the CDR3 reads TGTGCCAGCGCCATCACTAGCGGACGCACAGATACGCAGTATTTT.

Comment on this clonotype: Being one base from a much bigger clone, this may be a read error. The V gene is TRBV5-1, the J gene TRBJ2-1; TRBD2 matches at 8 bases. Trimming removed 0 bases from V and 4 bases from J; junction bases left unmatched: 6. CDR1 SGHRS and CDR2 YFSETQ come from the germline V gene. The CDR3 runs to 16 residues. The CDR3 spells CASSLGTGGGYNEQFF. The CDR3, as DNA: TGCGCCAGCAGCTTGGGGACTGGCGGGGGGTACAATGAGCAGTTCTTC.

This clonotype has only a few counts. The chain combines TRBV29-1 with TRBJ2-3; D not certain. The CDR3 is made up of 14 amino acids. V was trimmed by 1 base and J by 1 base, leaving 9 bases between them. Germline V gene data show CDR1 as SQVTM and CDR2 as ANQGSEA. The CDR3 spells CSVEGPDGTDTQYF. CDR3 coding DNA: TGCAGCGTTGAAGGCCCGGACGGCACAGATACGCAGTATTTT.

The V call is TRBV12-3 or TRBV12-4, the J call TRBJ1-1, with 9 bases aligning to TRBD1. The CDR3 extends over 16 amino acids. Trimming took 1 base from V and 5 from J; bases not matched to a gene: 8. DNA for the CDR3: TGTGCCAGCAGTTTAGGGAGCGGACAGGGGAATACTGAAGCTTTCTTT. Protein: CASSLGSGQGNTEAFF.

With regard to this clonotype: This may arise from a read error, as a much more abundant clone is one base away. The chain has TRBV5-1 and TRBJ1-3, with 7 bases matching TRBD1. The CDR3 is made up of 15 amino acids. CDR1 and CDR2 from the germline V gene are SGHRS and YFSETQ. The CDR3 protein is CASSLQGTSVNTIYF. The CDR3 DNA follows: TGCGCCAGCAGCTTACAGGGGACCTCTGTAAACACCATATATTTT. Full variable domain (outside the CDR3, taken from reference TRBV5-1 and TRBJ1-3): KAGVTQTPRYLIKTRGQQVTLSCSPISGHRSVSWYQQTPGQGLQFLFEYFSETQRNKGNFPGRFSGRQFSNSRSEMNVSTLELGDSALYLCASSLQGTSVNTIYFGEGSWLTVV.

The gene calls are TRBV7-6 and TRBJ1-4, with 8 bases identical to TRBD1. The CDR3 contains 17 residues. Germline V gives CDR1 SGHVS, CDR2 FNYEAQ. V lost 1 base, J lost 6 bases, and 10 bases stayed unmatched. The CDR3 reads CASSLDVSGGMYEKLFF. The DNA for the CDR3 is TGTGCCAGCAGCTTAGATGTCTCAGGGGGCATGTATGAAAAACTGTTTTTT.

This clonotype was counted many times. V gene TRBV5-1 combines with J gene TRBJ1-1; D may be TRBD1 (5 bases). The CDR3 totals 14 residues. Trimming took 2 bases from V and 1 from J, leaving 9 bases between them. Germline V gene lookup returns CDR1 SGHRS and CDR2 YFSETQ. In DNA, the CDR3 is TGCGCCAGCAGCTTCGGGGCCCAGAACACTGAAGCTTTCTTT. It encodes CASSFGAQNTEAFF. Supplemented by reference TRBV5-1 and TRBJ1-1, the full variable domain reads KAGVTQTPRYLIKTRGQQVTLSCSPISGHRSVSWYQQTPGQGLQFLFEYFSETQRNKGNFPGRFSGRQFSNSRSEMNVSTLELGDSALYLCASSFGAQNTEAFFGQGTRLTVV.

V gene TRBV7-9 combines with J gene TRBJ1-1; D possibly corresponds to TRBD1 (6 bases). This CDR3 has 14 amino acids. The germline V gene has CDR1 SEHNR and CDR2 FQNEAQ (reference sequence). V was pared by 5 bases and J by 5 bases, with 15 bases between. The CDR3 loop is CASSAGLRGTEAFF. The CDR3 DNA reads TGTGCCAGCAGCGCAGGACTGAGGGGGACTGAAGCTTTCTTT.

This clonotype showed up just a few times. The chain couples TRBV3-1 to TRBJ1-1; no clear D gene. Germline assignment: CDR1 LGHDT and CDR2 YNNKEL (reference sequence). This CDR3 has 14 amino acids. Trimming cost V 1 base and J 3 bases, with 9 bases left between them. This CDR3 is CASSQAPPDTEAFF. As DNA, the CDR3 is TGTGCCAGCAGCCAAGCCCCGCCCGACACTGAAGCTTTCTTT.

The CDR3 DNA is TGCAGTGCGGAGACCGGGACAGCTCGCACAGATACGCAGTATTTT. Amino acid sequence: CSAETGTARTDTQYF. V and J are TRBV20-1 and TRBJ2-3; 7 bases are a match to TRBD1. Trimming cost V 6 bases and J 1 base; bases outside gene matches: 10. Per the germline V gene, CDR1 is DFQATT and CDR2 is SNEGSKA (reference sequence). CDR3 length: 15 residues.

This clonotype came up many times. The chain links TRBV5-6 to TRBJ2-7, with a tentative D call TRBD1 (6 bases). V lost 4 bases to trimming and J lost 3 bases, with 14 bases between them. CDR1 is SGHDT, CDR2 YYEEEE, per germline. The CDR3 is 14 amino acids. Here the CDR3 DNA reads TGTGCCAGCAGCGGATCGACAGGAAACTACGAGCAGTACTTC. Translation gives CASSGSTGNYEQYF.

This clonotype was seen many times. This chain links TRBV28 with TRBJ2-7; D not resolved. V was trimmed by 5 bases and J by 0 bases, leaving 14 bases between them. Germline assignment: CDR1 MDHEN and CDR2 SYDVKM. The CDR3 length is 15 residues. CDR3 loop: CASSVPGSSSYEQYF. The DNA for the CDR3 is TGTGCCAGCAGTGTCCCGGGTTCTAGCTCCTACGAGCAGTACTTC.